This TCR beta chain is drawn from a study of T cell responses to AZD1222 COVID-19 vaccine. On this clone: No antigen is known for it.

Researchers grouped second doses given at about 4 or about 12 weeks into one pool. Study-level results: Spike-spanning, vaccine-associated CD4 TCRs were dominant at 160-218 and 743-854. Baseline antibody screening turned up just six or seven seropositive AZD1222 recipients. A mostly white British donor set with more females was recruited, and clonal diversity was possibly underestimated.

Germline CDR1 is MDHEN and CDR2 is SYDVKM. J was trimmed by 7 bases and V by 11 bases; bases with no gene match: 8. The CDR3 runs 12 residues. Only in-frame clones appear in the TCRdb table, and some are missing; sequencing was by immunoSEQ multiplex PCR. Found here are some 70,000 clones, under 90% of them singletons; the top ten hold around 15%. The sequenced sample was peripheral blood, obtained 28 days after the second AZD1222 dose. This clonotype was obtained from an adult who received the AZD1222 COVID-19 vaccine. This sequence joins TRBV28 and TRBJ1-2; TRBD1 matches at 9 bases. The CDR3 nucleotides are TGTGCCGGAAACAGGGGGCGCGGTGGCTACACCTTC. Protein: CAGNRGRGGYTF.